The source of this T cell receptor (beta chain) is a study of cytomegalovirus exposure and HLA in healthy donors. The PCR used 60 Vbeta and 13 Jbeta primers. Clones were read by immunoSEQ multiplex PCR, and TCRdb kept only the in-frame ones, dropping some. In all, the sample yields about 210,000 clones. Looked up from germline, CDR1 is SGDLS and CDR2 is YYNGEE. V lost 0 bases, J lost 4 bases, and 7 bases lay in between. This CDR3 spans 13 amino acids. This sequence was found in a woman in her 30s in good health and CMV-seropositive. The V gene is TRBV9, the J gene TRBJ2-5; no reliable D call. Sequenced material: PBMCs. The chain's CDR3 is CASSVDVRETQYF. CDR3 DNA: TGTGCCAGCAGCGTAGATGTCCGAGAGACCCAGTACTTC.